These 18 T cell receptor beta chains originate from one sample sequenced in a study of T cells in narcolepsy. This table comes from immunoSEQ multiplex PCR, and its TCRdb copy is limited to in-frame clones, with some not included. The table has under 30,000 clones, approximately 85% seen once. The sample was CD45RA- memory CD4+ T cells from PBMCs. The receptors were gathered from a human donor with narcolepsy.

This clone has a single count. The CDR3 DNA reads as TGCGCCAGCAGCTTGGTCACAGGGGATGGCCAGCCCCAGCATTTT. This gives the protein CASSLVTGDGQPQHF. The V call is TRBV5-1, the J call TRBJ1-5, with 7 positions matching TRBD1. Germline lookup yields CDR1 SGHRS and CDR2 YFSETQ. Trimming removed 0 bases from V and 7 bases from J; junction bases left unmatched: 7. CDR3 size: 15 residues.

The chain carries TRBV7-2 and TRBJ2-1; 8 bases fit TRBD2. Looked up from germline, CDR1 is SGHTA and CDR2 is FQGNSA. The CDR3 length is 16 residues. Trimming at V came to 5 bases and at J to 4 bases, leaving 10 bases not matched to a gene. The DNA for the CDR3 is TGTGCCAGCAGCACGGGGCTAGCGGGTCCTTACAATGAGCAGTTCTTC. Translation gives CASSTGLAGPYNEQFF.

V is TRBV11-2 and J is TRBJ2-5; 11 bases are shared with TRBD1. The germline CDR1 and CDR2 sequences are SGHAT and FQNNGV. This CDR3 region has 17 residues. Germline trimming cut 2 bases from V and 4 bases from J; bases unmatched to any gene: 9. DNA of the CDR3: TGTGCCAGCAGCTTACCTCGGACAGGGGGCCTCCGAGAGACCCAGTACTTC. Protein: CASSLPRTGGLRETQYF.

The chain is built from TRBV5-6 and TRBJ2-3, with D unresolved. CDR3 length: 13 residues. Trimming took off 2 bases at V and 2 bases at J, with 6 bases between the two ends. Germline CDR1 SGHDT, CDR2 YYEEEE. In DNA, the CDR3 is TGTGCCAGCAGCTTTGGGCACACAGATACGCAGTATTTT. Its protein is CASSFGHTDTQYF.

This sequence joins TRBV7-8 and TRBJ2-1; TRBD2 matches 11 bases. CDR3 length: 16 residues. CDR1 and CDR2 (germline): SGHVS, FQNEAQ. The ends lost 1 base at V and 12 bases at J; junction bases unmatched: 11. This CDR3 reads CASSLGGTSGIGGQFF. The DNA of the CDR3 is TGTGCCAGCAGCTTAGGGGGGACTAGCGGAATCGGGGGGCAGTTCTTC.

As DNA, the CDR3 is TGTGCCTGGACCAAGACATCCTACTATGGCTACACCTTC. Its protein is CAWTKTSYYGYTF. This rearrangement joins TRBV30 to TRBJ1-2; the D is unclear. CDR1 is GTSNPN and CDR2 is SVGIG in the germline V gene (reference sequence). The length of the CDR3 is 13 residues. V was pared by 4 bases and J by 3 bases, with 12 bases between.

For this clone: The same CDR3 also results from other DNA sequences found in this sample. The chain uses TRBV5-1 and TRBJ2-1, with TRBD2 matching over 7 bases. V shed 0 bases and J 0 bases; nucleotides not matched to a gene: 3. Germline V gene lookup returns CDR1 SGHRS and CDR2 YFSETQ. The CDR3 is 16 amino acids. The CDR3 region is CASSLAGGSSYNEQFF. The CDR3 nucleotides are TGCGCCAGCAGCTTGGCGGGCGGGAGCTCCTACAATGAGCAGTTCTTC.

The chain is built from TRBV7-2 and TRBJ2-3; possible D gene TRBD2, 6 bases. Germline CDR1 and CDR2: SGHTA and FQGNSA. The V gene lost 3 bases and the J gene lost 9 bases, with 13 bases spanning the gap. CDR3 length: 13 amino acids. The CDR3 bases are TGTGCCAGCAGCTTCGAACTAGCAGGGACGCAGTATTTT. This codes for CASSFELAGTQYF. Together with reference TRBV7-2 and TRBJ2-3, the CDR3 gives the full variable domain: GAGVSQSPSNKVTEKGKDVELRCDPISGHTALYWYRQSLGQGLEFLIYFQGNSAPDKSGLPSDRFSAERTGGSVSTLTIQRTQQEDSAVYLCASSFELAGTQYFGPGTRLTVL.

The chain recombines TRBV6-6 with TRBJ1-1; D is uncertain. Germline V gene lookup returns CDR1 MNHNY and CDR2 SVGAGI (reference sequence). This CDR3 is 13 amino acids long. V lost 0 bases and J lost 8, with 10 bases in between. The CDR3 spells CASSYSMGTEAFF. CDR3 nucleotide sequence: TGTGCCAGCAGTTACTCGATGGGCACCGAAGCTTTCTTT.

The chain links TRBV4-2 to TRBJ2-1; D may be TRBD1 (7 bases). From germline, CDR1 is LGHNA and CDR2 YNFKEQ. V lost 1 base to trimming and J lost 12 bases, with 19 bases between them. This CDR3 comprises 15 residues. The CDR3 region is CASSQGSDRTGGQFF. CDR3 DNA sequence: TGTGCCAGCAGCCAAGGGTCGGACAGGACCGGGGGGCAGTTCTTC.

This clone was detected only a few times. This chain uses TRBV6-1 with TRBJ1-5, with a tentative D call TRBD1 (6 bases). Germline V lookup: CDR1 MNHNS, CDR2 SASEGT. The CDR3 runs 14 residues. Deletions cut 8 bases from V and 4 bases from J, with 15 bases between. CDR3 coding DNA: TGTGCCAGCGCTTCGGGACACGATAATCAGCCCCAGCATTTT. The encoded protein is CASASGHDNQPQHF.

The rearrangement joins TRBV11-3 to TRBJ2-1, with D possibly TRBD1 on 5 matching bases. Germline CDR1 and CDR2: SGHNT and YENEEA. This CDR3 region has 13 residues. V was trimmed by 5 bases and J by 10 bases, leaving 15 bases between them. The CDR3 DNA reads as TGTGCCAGCAGCGTACGAAGGGGTGACGAGCAGTTCTTC. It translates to CASSVRRGDEQFF. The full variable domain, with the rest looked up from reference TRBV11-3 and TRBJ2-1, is EAGVVQSPRYKIIEKKQPVAFWCNPISGHNTLYWYLQNLGQGPELLIRYENEEAVDDSQLPKDRFSAERLKGVDSTLKIQPAELGDSAVYLCASSVRRGDEQFFGPGTRLTVL.

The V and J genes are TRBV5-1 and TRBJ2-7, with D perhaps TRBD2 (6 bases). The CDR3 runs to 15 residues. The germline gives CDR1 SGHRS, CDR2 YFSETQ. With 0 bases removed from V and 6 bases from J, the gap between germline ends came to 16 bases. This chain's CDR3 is CASSLVGTGVGEQYF. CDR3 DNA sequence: TGCGCCAGCAGCTTGGTAGGAACGGGGGTGGGCGAGCAGTACTTC. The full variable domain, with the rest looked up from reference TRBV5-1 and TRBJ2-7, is KAGVTQTPRYLIKTRGQQVTLSCSPISGHRSVSWYQQTPGQGLQFLFEYFSETQRNKGNFPGRFSGRQFSNSRSEMNVSTLELGDSALYLCASSLVGTGVGEQYFGPGTRLTVT.

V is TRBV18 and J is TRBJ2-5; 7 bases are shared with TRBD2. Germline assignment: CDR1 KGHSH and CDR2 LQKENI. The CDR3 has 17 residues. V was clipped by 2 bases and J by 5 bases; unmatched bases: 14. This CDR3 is CASSPSIQAGVRETQYF. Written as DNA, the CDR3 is TGTGCCAGCTCACCATCTATACAGGCGGGGGTTCGTGAGACCCAGTACTTC. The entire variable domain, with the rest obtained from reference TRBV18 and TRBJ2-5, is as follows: NAGVMQNPRHLVRRRGQEARLRCSPMKGHSHVYWYRQLPEEGLKFMVYLQKENIIDESGMPKERFSAEFPKEGPSILRIQQVVRGDSAAYFCASSPSIQAGVRETQYFGPGTRLLVL.

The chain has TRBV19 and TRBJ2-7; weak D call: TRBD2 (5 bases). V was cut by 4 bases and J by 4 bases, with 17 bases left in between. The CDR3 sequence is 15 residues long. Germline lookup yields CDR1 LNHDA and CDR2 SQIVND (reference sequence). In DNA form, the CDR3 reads TGTGCCAGTAGTAGGATTCCGGGCAGCGGTTACGAGCAGTACTTC. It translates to CASSRIPGSGYEQYF.

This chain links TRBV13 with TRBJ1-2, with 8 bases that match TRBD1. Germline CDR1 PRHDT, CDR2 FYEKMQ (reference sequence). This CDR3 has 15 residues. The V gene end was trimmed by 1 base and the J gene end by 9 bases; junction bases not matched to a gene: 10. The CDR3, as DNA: TGTGCCAGCAGCTTAGCTGGGACAGGTCTAGGTAGCTACACCTTC. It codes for CASSLAGTGLGSYTF.

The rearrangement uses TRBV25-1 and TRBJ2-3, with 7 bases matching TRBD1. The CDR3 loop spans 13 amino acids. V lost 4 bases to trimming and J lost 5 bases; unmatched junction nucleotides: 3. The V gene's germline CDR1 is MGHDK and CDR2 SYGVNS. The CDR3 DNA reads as TGTGCCAGCAGTGCTCCAGGGGGAGATACGCAGTATTTT. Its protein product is CASSAPGGDTQYF.

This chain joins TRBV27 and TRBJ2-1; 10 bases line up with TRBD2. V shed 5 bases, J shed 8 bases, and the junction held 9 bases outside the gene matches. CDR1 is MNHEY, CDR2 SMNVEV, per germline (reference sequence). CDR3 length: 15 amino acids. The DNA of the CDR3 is TGTGCCAGCAGTCTCCAGCGGGAGGGCAAGCATGAGCAGTTCTTC. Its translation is CASSLQREGKHEQFF.